One and the same sample provided the 26 T cell receptor beta chains below, sequenced in a study of T cell changes during pregnancy in multiple sclerosis. Measured with immunoSEQ multiplex PCR; TCRdb has only the in-frame clones, and not every one. This sample has approximately 21,000 clones; 85% occur once, and the top ten carry 15% to 19%. Sequenced here: CD8+ T cells from peripheral blood mononuclear cells, sampled in the first trimester of pregnancy. The receptors shown here come from a female donor in good health, enrolled as a control in a pregnancy study.

This chain's CDR3 is CASSPTGVGEQYF. As DNA, the CDR3 is TGCGCCAGCAGCCCTACGGGGGTCGGCGAGCAGTACTTC. V is TRBV4-1 and J is TRBJ2-7; D is possibly TRBD2 (6 bases). Trimming took off 4 bases at V and 6 bases at J, with 13 bases between the two ends. Germline loops: CDR1 MGHRA, CDR2 YSYEKL. The CDR3 extends over 13 amino acids.

This CDR3 reads CASSYSMAGNSYEQYF. The CDR3 region has the DNA TGTGCCAGCAGTTACTCGATGGCAGGGAATTCCTACGAGCAGTACTTC. The chain has TRBV6-6 and TRBJ2-7, with D possibly being TRBD1 (5 bases). V was shortened by 0 bases and J by 1 base, with 13 bases between the two germline ends. The CDR3 is 16 amino acids. Per the germline V gene, CDR1 is MNHNY and CDR2 is SVGAGI (reference sequence).

Notes on this clone: One junction end does not reproduce the germline sequence, and a read error may be involved. The J gene is TRBJ2-7, the V gene TRBV6-1; 9 bases align to TRBD1. CDR3 length equals 16 residues. Per germline, CDR1 MNHNS and CDR2 SASEGT. Here the CDR3 DNA reads TGTGCCAGCAGAGAAGGGACAGGGTGGGATTCCTACGAGCAGTACTTC. Encoded protein: CASREGTGWDSYEQYF.

The V and J genes are TRBV6-1 and TRBJ2-1, with a tentative D call TRBD2 (6 bases). Trimming stripped 3 bases from V and 6 bases from J, with 12 bases between. The CDR3 runs to 14 residues. The germline V gene has CDR1 MNHNS and CDR2 SASEGT. The CDR3 sequence is CASSDPPGGNEQFF. In nucleotides, the CDR3 is TGTGCCAGCAGTGATCCCCCCGGGGGCAATGAGCAGTTCTTC.

The rearrangement links TRBV2 to TRBJ2-7; 8 bases fit TRBD1. V shed 6 bases and J 3 bases; nucleotides not matched to a gene: 10. Germline loops: CDR1 SNHLY, CDR2 FYNNEI. CDR3 size: 15 residues. CDR3 residues: CASSVLGTGLYEQYF. CDR3 nucleotide sequence: TGTGCCAGCAGCGTCCTCGGGACAGGCCTCTACGAGCAGTACTTC. The whole variable domain, filled in from reference TRBV2 and TRBJ2-7, reads EPEVTQTPSHQVTQMGQEVILRCVPISNHLYFYWYRQILGQKVEFLVSFYNNEISEKSEIFDDQFSVERPDGSNFTLKIRSTKLEDSAMYFCASSVLGTGLYEQYFGPGTRLTVT.

This sequence joins TRBV12-5 and TRBJ2-3, with D maybe TRBD2 (5 bases). The V gene's germline CDR1 is LGHNT and CDR2 FRNRAP. This CDR3 has 16 residues. V lost 1 base, J lost 6 bases, and 17 bases lay in between. This CDR3 reads CASGLGTTNSWDTQYF. The CDR3 DNA reads as TGTGCTAGTGGTTTGGGTACGACTAACTCCTGGGATACGCAGTATTTT.

This chain links TRBV5-3 with TRBJ2-4, with 11 nucleotides matching TRBD2. TRBV5-3 is labeled an ORF, and its function is uncertain. CDR3 length equals 19 residues. V trimming: 0 bases; J trimming: 0 bases; junction bases outside the gene matches: 8. CDR3 sequence: CARSLGLAGRVVAKNIQYF. The CDR3 DNA is TGTGCCAGAAGCTTGGGACTAGCGGGAAGGGTAGTAGCCAAAAACATTCAGTACTTC.

The rearrangement uses TRBV7-9 and TRBJ1-2, with D hard to call. The CDR3 is made up of 12 amino acids. Trimming left V 8 bases short and J 4 bases short, with 11 bases between. The germline V gene encodes CDR1 SEHNR and CDR2 FQNEAQ (reference sequence). Here the CDR3 reads CASRDGVYGYTF. The CDR3 DNA sequence: TGTGCCAGCCGAGATGGAGTCTATGGCTACACCTTC.

The chain has TRBV27 and TRBJ2-1; 13 bases are a match to TRBD2. Germline CDR1 is MNHEY and CDR2 is SMNVEV (reference sequence). V was clipped by 5 bases and J by 7 bases; unmatched bases: 8. The CDR3 sequence is 16 residues long. The CDR3 here is CASSLGTSGTLNEQFF. CDR3 DNA: TGTGCCAGCAGTCTGGGGACTAGCGGGACCCTTAATGAGCAGTTCTTC.

The chain recombines TRBV4-1 with TRBJ2-7, with D possibly matching TRBD1 (6 bases). Germline assignment: CDR1 MGHRA and CDR2 YSYEKL. The CDR3 loop spans 18 amino acids. Trimming cost V 1 base and J 3 bases, with 22 bases left between them. The CDR3 nucleotides are TGCGCCAGCAGCCAAGTCCTAATCGGGTTAGGGGGACACTACGAGCAGTACTTC. Protein sequence: CASSQVLIGLGGHYEQYF.

This clone is a singleton in its sample. The chain uses TRBV4-2 and TRBJ2-7; 10 bases map to TRBD1. CDR1 is LGHNA, CDR2 YNFKEQ, per germline. This CDR3 contains 15 residues. V lost 3 bases, J lost 3 bases, and 5 bases stayed unmatched. CDR3 in DNA: TGTGCCAGCAGCCAGAGGGGGACAGGGGACTACGAGCAGTACTTC. This translates into CASSQRGTGDYEQYF.

The rearrangement links TRBV9 to TRBJ1-6; no firm D call. The CDR3 is 18 residues long. V was cut by 0 bases and J by 10 bases, with 23 bases left in between. The germline V gene has CDR1 SGDLS and CDR2 YYNGEE. Here the CDR3 reads CASSVEPRMETEGSPLHF. CDR3 bases: TGTGCCAGCAGCGTAGAGCCGCGGATGGAGACCGAGGGATCACCCCTCCACTTT.

This clone showed up just a few times. The chain combines TRBV6-4 with TRBJ2-3, with a tentative D call TRBD1 (6 bases). Trimming pared 0 bases from V and 4 bases from J, leaving 8 bases between. The length of the CDR3 is 14 residues. Germline V gene sequence: CDR1 MRHNA, CDR2 SNTAGT. CDR3 region: CASSDSRGSDTQYF. DNA for the CDR3: TGTGCCAGCAGTGACTCGAGGGGGTCAGATACGCAGTATTTT.

This clone is labeled medium-sized. This chain links TRBV10-3 with TRBJ2-2; 8 bases are shared with TRBD1. V lost 7 bases to trimming and J lost 5 bases; unmatched junction nucleotides: 15. CDR1 is ENHRY, CDR2 SYGVKD, per germline. The CDR3 runs 17 residues. As DNA, the CDR3 is TGTGCCATCACCCAGTTTCGACAGGGGATGAGGACCGGGGAGCTGTTTTTT. Its translation: CAITQFRQGMRTGELFF.

This clone has more than one count but fewer than ten. V and J are TRBV2 and TRBJ1-6; perhaps TRBD1 as D (6 bases). The V end was cut by 6 bases, the J end by 3 bases, with 12 bases between. Germline V gives CDR1 SNHLY, CDR2 FYNNEI. The CDR3 covers 15 residues. The CDR3 sequence: CASRNRVDYNSPLHF. Here the CDR3 DNA reads TGTGCCAGCAGGAACAGGGTCGACTATAATTCACCCCTCCACTTT. The variable domain in full, with the rest retrieved from reference TRBV2 and TRBJ1-6, is EPEVTQTPSHQVTQMGQEVILRCVPISNHLYFYWYRQILGQKVEFLVSFYNNEISEKSEIFDDQFSVERPDGSNFTLKIRSTKLEDSAMYFCASRNRVDYNSPLHFGNGTRLTVT.

V gene TRBV7-2 combines with J gene TRBJ2-3; weak D call: TRBD2 (6 bases). The V gene lost 5 bases and the J gene lost 5 bases, with 29 bases spanning the gap. The germline V gene has CDR1 SGHTA and CDR2 FQGNSA. This CDR3 has 19 amino acids. CDR3 sequence (DNA): TGTGCCAGCAGCCAGGCCCCCGTCCAGCGGTGGCCGGGGGAAGATACGCAGTATTTT. This translates into CASSQAPVQRWPGEDTQYF.

The rearrangement uses TRBV6-1 and TRBJ1-4; 10 bases align to TRBD1. This CDR3 is 14 amino acids long. Germline-derived CDR1 and CDR2 are MNHNS and SASEGT. V gave up 3 bases and J gave up 7 bases; unmatched junction bases: 2. The CDR3 loop reads CASSEGTGVEKLFF. In nucleotides, the CDR3 is TGTGCCAGCAGTGAGGGGACAGGGGTTGAAAAACTGTTTTTT.

The chain employs TRBV14 and TRBJ2-1; D ambiguous. The V gene's germline CDR1 is SGHDN and CDR2 FVKESK. The germline V and J ends were trimmed by 3 bases and 5 bases, with 5 bases remaining between them. This CDR3 has 12 amino acids. The CDR3 DNA reads as TGTGCCAGCAGCCATGCAGACAATGAGCAGTTCTTC. Translated, it gives CASSHADNEQFF.

This chain uses TRBV2 with TRBJ1-2; D is unresolved. The V gene lost 6 bases and the J gene lost 2 bases, with 13 bases spanning the gap. The CDR3 totals 14 residues. CDR1 and CDR2 from the germline V gene are SNHLY and FYNNEI. The CDR3 nucleotides are TGTGCCAGCAGCCGCGGTGCCGTGAACTATGGCTACACCTTC. It translates to CASSRGAVNYGYTF.

V and J are TRBV19 and TRBJ1-1, with 9 bases that match TRBD1. CDR1 is LNHDA, CDR2 SQIVND, per germline (reference sequence). The junction had 16 bases not matched to a gene; V was cut back by 4 bases and J by 4 bases. CDR3 length: 18 residues. The CDR3 sequence: CASSTHYLDRGDGTEAFF. The CDR3 DNA reads as TGTGCCAGTAGTACCCACTATTTAGACAGGGGGGATGGCACTGAAGCTTTCTTT.

V usage is TRBV9 and J usage is TRBJ2-2, with TRBD2 matching 13 bases. Per the germline V gene, CDR1 is SGDLS and CDR2 is YYNGEE. The J segment lost 2 bases and the V segment lost 1 base, leaving 8 bases of the junction unmatched. The CDR3 consists of 19 residues. CDR3 nucleotides: TGTGCCAGCAGCGTACAAACCGGGACTAGCGGGGTCAACACCGGGGAGCTGTTTTTT. Translation gives CASSVQTGTSGVNTGELFF.

This clone has only one observation. This rearrangement joins TRBV9 to TRBJ2-3; 14 bases align to TRBD2. Germline CDR1 and CDR2: SGDLS and YYNGEE. The CDR3 runs to 20 residues. The V gene end was trimmed by 0 bases and the J gene end by 2 bases; junction bases not matched to a gene: 11. The CDR3 reads CASSVEDGLAGGQATDTQYF. CDR3 nucleotide sequence: TGTGCCAGCAGCGTAGAAGACGGACTAGCGGGGGGTCAAGCCACAGATACGCAGTATTTT.

The chain links TRBV6-1 to TRBJ2-1, with 10 bases that match TRBD2. This CDR3 contains 15 residues. The germline gives CDR1 MNHNS, CDR2 SASEGT. After removal of 1 base from V and 7 bases from J, the junction contained 4 bases not matched to a gene. In DNA form, the CDR3 reads TGTGCCAGCAGTGAAGGTCTAGCGGGAGTAAATGAGCAGTTCTTC. Translated: CASSEGLAGVNEQFF.

CDR3 bases: TGTGCCAGCAGCCAGGGACTAGCGATCCAAGAGACCCAGTACTTC. Amino acids: CASSQGLAIQETQYF. The rearrangement joins TRBV7-9 to TRBJ2-5, with 10 nucleotides matching TRBD2. In germline, CDR1 is SEHNR, CDR2 FQNEAQ (reference sequence). After removal of 5 bases from V and 1 base from J, the junction contained 4 bases not matched to a gene. This CDR3 has 15 amino acids.

The J gene is TRBJ1-1, the V gene TRBV27; D may be TRBD1 (5 bases). CDR1 is MNHEY, CDR2 SMNVEV, per germline (reference sequence). The length of the CDR3 is 14 residues. Between the trimmed V and J ends, which lost 3 bases and 5 bases, there was a span of 13 bases. Written as DNA, the CDR3 is TGTGCCAGCAGTTTTAGGCAGGGCTTTACTGAAGCTTTCTTT. Translating gives CASSFRQGFTEAFF.

This chain connects TRBV6-1 to TRBJ2-7; TRBD1 matches at 8 bases. Germline CDR1 and CDR2: MNHNS and SASEGT. The CDR3 loop spans 11 amino acids. The ends lost 6 bases at V and 6 bases at J; junction bases unmatched: 1. The DNA for the CDR3 is TGTGCCAGCAGCGACAGGGGCGAGCAGTACTTC. This gives the protein CASSDRGEQYF.